The 5 T cell receptor beta chains presented below share a single source sample, sequenced in a study of T cell responses to AZD1222 COVID-19 vaccine (TCRdb year 2021). The time point label, as the study defines it: baseline before first vaccination. The sample's treatment or condition label, in plain terms: meningococcal conjugate vaccine given as trial control. The method was the immunoSEQ multiplex PCR assay. As stored in TCRdb, this immuneACCESS dataset retains in-frame rearrangements with V and J assigned. A fraction of the clones does not appear; measured against another copy, unresolved V genes explain less than half of the discrepancy, and the remainder lacks a known reason. Within this sample are approximately 99,000 clones, with around 90% of them counted one time only. Around 3.3% of the sample comes from the top ten. This specimen consisted of peripheral blood, obtained on day 0 of MenACWY control vaccination. These receptors originate from an adult in good health.

The rearrangement uses TRBV30 and TRBJ2-7; 7 nucleotides agree with TRBD2. CDR1 and CDR2 from the germline V gene are GTSNPN and SVGIG (reference sequence). The V gene end was trimmed by 2 bases and the J gene end by 5 bases; junction bases not matched to a gene: 12. The CDR3 runs 15 residues. The CDR3 region is CAWSTSRGEGNEQYF. Written as DNA, the CDR3 is TGTGCCTGGAGTACGTCTCGGGGGGAGGGGAACGAGCAGTACTTC.

This chain's CDR3 is CASSVGRDSYEQYF. CDR3 in DNA: TGTGCCAGCAGCGTAGGGAGGGACTCCTACGAGCAGTACTTC. This chain connects TRBV9 to TRBJ2-7; TRBD2 is a possible D gene (6 bases). V was trimmed by 0 bases and J by 0 bases, leaving 7 bases between them. CDR3 size: 14 residues. Germline lookup yields CDR1 SGDLS and CDR2 YYNGEE.

The genes are TRBV15 and TRBJ1-2; D unresolved. Germline values: CDR1 LNHNV, CDR2 YYDKDF (reference sequence). This CDR3 region has 16 residues. V shed 0 bases and J shed 2 bases, with 13 bases lying between them. The CDR3 DNA follows: TGTGCCACCAGCAGAGATCTTAGGGTAACCAACTATGGCTACACCTTC. The encoded protein is CATSRDLRVTNYGYTF.

This rearrangement joins TRBV19 to TRBJ2-3, with 8 positions matching TRBD2. CDR1 is LNHDA and CDR2 is SQIVND in the germline V gene (reference sequence). V lost 10 bases, J lost 2 bases, and 5 bases stayed unmatched. This CDR3 is built from 13 residues. This chain's CDR3 is CATGTSSTDTQYF. The DNA for the CDR3 is TGTGCCACCGGGACTAGTTCCACAGATACGCAGTATTTT.

The chain has TRBV7-2 and TRBJ2-1; 12 bases fit TRBD2. The CDR3 is 15 amino acids. V shed 3 bases and J 5 bases; nucleotides not matched to a gene: 2. Germline V gives CDR1 SGHTA, CDR2 FQGNSA. The DNA of the CDR3 is TGTGCCAGCAGCTTCCCTAGCGGGGGGGACAATGAGCAGTTCTTC. This encodes CASSFPSGGDNEQFF.